The 17 T cell receptor beta chains below all came from one sample that was sequenced in a study of OX40 agonist ivuxolimab in advanced cancers. Here immunoSEQ multiplex PCR was the method, and the copy in TCRdb shows in-frame clones only, minus some. The table has roughly 86,000 clones, more than 85% seen once. The sample was CD4+ or CD8+ T cells sorted from blood, taken in a trial of the OX40 agonist ivuxolimab. These receptors all stem from an adult with an advanced solid tumor such as melanoma, head and neck, liver or kidney cancer.

The chain is built from TRBV9 and TRBJ2-2, with 13 nucleotides matching TRBD2. The V and J ends lost 3 bases and 3 bases, in that order; junction bases with no gene match: 5. The germline V gene has CDR1 SGDLS and CDR2 YYNGEE. The CDR3 extends over 17 amino acids. The DNA for the CDR3 is TGTGCCAGCAGCGACGGGACTAGCGGGATCGACACCGGGGAGCTGTTTTTT. As protein: CASSDGTSGIDTGELFF. Full variable domain (rest looked up from reference TRBV9 and TRBJ2-2): DSGVTQTPKHLITATGQRVTLRCSPRSGDLSVYWYQQSLDQGLQFLIQYYNGEERAKGNILERFSAQQFPDLHSELNLSSLELGDSALYFCASSDGTSGIDTGELFFGEGSRLTVL.

The table lists this clone with a few counts. The chain is built from TRBV6-6 and TRBJ2-7, with a possible D match to TRBD2 (6 bases). This CDR3 region has 16 residues. Germline V gives CDR1 MNHNY, CDR2 SVGAGI (reference sequence). V was trimmed by 5 bases and J by 10 bases, leaving 27 bases between them. The CDR3 DNA follows: TGTGCCAGCAGTCCTAACACGCGGACTAACTTCCCTCACCAGTACTTC. Amino acids: CASSPNTRTNFPHQYF.

This clone has only one observation. J is TRBJ2-7 and V is TRBV7-8, with 7 bases aligning to TRBD1. Germline-derived CDR1 and CDR2 are SGHVS and FQNEAQ. With 2 bases clipped from V and 6 bases from J, the junction kept 13 bases outside the gene matches. The CDR3 sequence is 16 residues long. CDR3 sequence reads: CASSLSSGQRVSEQYF. CDR3 DNA sequence: TGTGCCAGCAGCTTAAGCTCGGGACAGCGAGTTTCCGAGCAGTACTTC.

The chain uses TRBV19 and TRBJ2-5; TRBD2 matches 7 bases. Germline CDR1 reads LNHDA; CDR2 reads SQIVND (reference sequence). This CDR3 is 13 amino acids long. The trim removed 3 bases at V and 9 bases at J, leaving 7 bases unmatched. In nucleotides, the CDR3 is TGTGCCAGTAGTATCTCCATTCGGGGGGCCCAGTACTTC. Amino acids: CASSISIRGAQYF.

The chain employs TRBV28 and TRBJ2-7; D might be TRBD1 or TRBD2, each matching 5 bases. V lost 7 bases and J 4 bases, leaving 14 bases between the germline ends. This CDR3 region has 13 residues. CDR1 is MDHEN and CDR2 is SYDVKM in the germline V gene. DNA of the CDR3: TGTGCCAGCATGGGGACCCAACCTTACGAGCAGTACTTC. Translation: CASMGTQPYEQYF.

The gene calls are TRBV14 and TRBJ2-7; 11 nucleotides match TRBD2. V was pared by 1 base and J by 7 bases, with 21 bases of the junction left unmatched. In germline, CDR1 is SGHDN, CDR2 FVKESK. The CDR3 is 20 residues long. The DNA of the CDR3 is TGTGCCAGCAGCCAAGGATTCTGGGCGCTAGCGGGAGGATCGGCGCAAGAGCAGTACTTC. Its translation: CASSQGFWALAGGSAQEQYF.

The chain uses TRBV7-2 and TRBJ1-2; D gene uncertain. Between the trimmed V and J ends, which lost 1 base and 2 bases, there was a span of 11 bases. This CDR3 has 15 residues. Germline CDR1 reads SGHTA; CDR2 reads FQGNSA. The CDR3 loop is CASSLDSGRNYGYTF. The CDR3 DNA is TGTGCCAGCAGCTTAGATTCTGGCAGAAACTATGGCTACACCTTC.

This clone was counted between two and nine times. The V gene is TRBV7-9, the J gene TRBJ2-1, with 7 bases fitting TRBD1. In germline, CDR1 is SEHNR, CDR2 FQNEAQ (reference sequence). CDR3 size: 19 residues. The V segment lost 6 bases and the J segment 0 bases; nucleotides outside the gene matches: 17. Written as DNA, the CDR3 is TGTGCCAGCAGACCAATCTACCGCGGACAGGTAGGCTCCTACAATGAGCAGTTCTTC. Its translation: CASRPIYRGQVGSYNEQFF.

The chain is built from TRBV7-2 and TRBJ1-3; D is ambiguous. The CDR3 is 15 amino acids. Trimming shortened V by 5 bases and J by 0 bases, and 11 bases separated the two germline ends. Germline V gene sequence: CDR1 SGHTA, CDR2 FQGNSA. The CDR3 sequence is CASSQQPSSGNTIYF. The CDR3 DNA reads TGTGCCAGCAGCCAGCAGCCCTCCTCTGGAAACACCATATATTTT.

On this clone itself: Its ends do not fully match the called genes, so a read error is possible. The rearrangement uses TRBV18 and TRBJ2-3; D is unclear. The CDR3 has 14 residues. Germline CDR1 and CDR2: KGHSH and LQKENI. The CDR3 region has the DNA TGTGCCAGTTCACCGGGTTTTAGCACAGATACGCAGTATTTT. The encoded protein is CASSPGFSTDTQYF.

The chain links TRBV5-8 to TRBJ1-5, with TRBD1 as a possible D gene (6 bases). Germline V gives CDR1 SGHTS, CDR2 YDEGEE. CDR3 length: 15 residues. V lost 3 bases to trimming and J lost 4 bases, with 14 bases between them. The CDR3 protein is CASSSGQERNQPQHF. Written as DNA, the CDR3 is TGTGCCAGCAGCTCGGGACAAGAGAGGAATCAGCCCCAGCATTTT.

This chain uses TRBV7-2 with TRBJ2-7, with 16 bases fitting TRBD2. The CDR3 sequence is 15 residues long. CDR1 and CDR2 (germline): SGHTA, FQGNSA. V lost 5 bases and J lost 5; bases outside the gene matches: 3. This CDR3 is CASSKGLAGGDEQYF. DNA for the CDR3: TGTGCCAGCAGCAAGGGACTAGCGGGAGGGGACGAGCAGTACTTC.

V usage is TRBV9 and J usage is TRBJ2-5; D tentatively fits TRBD1 or TRBD2 (6 bases each). CDR3 length: 16 amino acids. In germline, CDR1 is SGDLS, CDR2 YYNGEE. Deletions cut 0 bases from V and 3 bases from J, with 15 bases between. The CDR3 loop is CASSVAGGLGEETQYF. CDR3 DNA sequence: TGTGCCAGCAGCGTAGCTGGGGGGCTGGGAGAAGAGACCCAGTACTTC.

The genes are TRBV5-1 and TRBJ1-3; D perhaps matches TRBD1 (5 bases). The CDR3 is 15 residues long. Looked up from germline, CDR1 is SGHRS and CDR2 is YFSETQ. Trimming left V 0 bases short and J 3 bases short, with 10 bases between. The CDR3 sequence is CASSLDTQGGNTIYF. As DNA, the CDR3 is TGCGCCAGCAGCTTGGATACCCAGGGTGGAAACACCATATATTTT.

This clone was observed once. V and J are TRBV7-2 and TRBJ2-1, with 11 positions matching TRBD2. The CDR3 is 17 residues long. CDR1 and CDR2 from the germline V gene are SGHTA and FQGNSA. Trimming removed 6 bases from V and 7 bases from J; junction bases left unmatched: 14. For the CDR3, the DNA is TGTGCCAGCAGTAGAGCCAACCTAGCGGGAGGTATGAATGAGCAGTTCTTC. Protein sequence: CASSRANLAGGMNEQFF.

The genes are TRBV5-1 and TRBJ2-1; D is unclear. Trimming took off 3 bases at V and 5 bases at J, with 9 bases between the two ends. The CDR3 is made up of 13 amino acids. Germline assignment: CDR1 SGHRS and CDR2 YFSETQ. The CDR3 spells CASSSINNNEQFF. The DNA of the CDR3 is TGCGCCAGCAGCTCTATAAATAACAATGAGCAGTTCTTC.

This clone was counted once. This sequence joins TRBV5-1 and TRBJ1-4; D ambiguous. V lost 7 bases and J lost 8, with 12 bases in between. The length of the CDR3 is 12 residues. Germline CDR1 reads SGHRS; CDR2 reads YFSETQ. For the CDR3, the DNA is TGCGCCAGCCCCAGGTTTCAAGAAAAACTGTTTTTT. Translated, it gives CASPRFQEKLFF.